The 20 T cell receptor beta chains presented below share a single source sample, sequenced in a study of T cell responses to AZD1222 COVID-19 vaccine. The data were produced by immunoSEQ multiplex PCR, yet TCRdb's version contains in-frame clones alone and is incomplete. This table has approximately 100,000 clones, around 91% appearing once. Sequencing used peripheral blood, obtained on day 0 of AZD1222 vaccination. The receptor source for this set is an adult in good health.

The CDR3 spells CASSRGFRGTGELFF. For the CDR3, the DNA is TGTGCCAGTAGTAGAGGGTTCCGGGGCACCGGGGAGCTGTTTTTT. V gene TRBV19 combines with J gene TRBJ2-2; D possibly corresponds to TRBD2 (5 bases). The germline gives CDR1 LNHDA, CDR2 SQIVND (reference sequence). CDR3 length: 15 amino acids. The V gene lost 4 bases and the J gene lost 4 bases, with 13 bases spanning the gap.

The V gene is TRBV27, the J gene TRBJ1-2; D gene uncertain. The CDR3 loop spans 13 amino acids. Trimming stripped 5 bases from V and 8 bases from J, with 15 bases between. Germline-derived CDR1 and CDR2 are MNHEY and SMNVEV (reference sequence). DNA of the CDR3: TGTGCCAGCAGTCCCCGACGGGTGGGGGGCTACACCTTC. Translated, it gives CASSPRRVGGYTF.

The J gene is TRBJ2-2, the V gene TRBV28; 7 nucleotides agree with TRBD1. The CDR3 is made up of 15 amino acids. The V segment lost 9 bases and the J segment 4 bases; nucleotides outside the gene matches: 11. CDR1 MDHEN and CDR2 SYDVKM come from the germline V gene. In nucleotides, the CDR3 is TGTGCCAGTTTAGTTAAGGGGGCTGTCACCGGGGAGCTGTTTTTT. This encodes CASLVKGAVTGELFF.

This clone was seen a handful of times. The rearrangement links TRBV6-4 to TRBJ2-1, with D unresolved. V gave up 4 bases and J gave up 0 bases, with 10 bases separating them. The CDR3 is 15 residues long. Germline V CDR1 and CDR2: MRHNA, SNTAGT. CDR3 nucleotides: TGTGCCAGCAGTGTTGGTCCGAGCTCCTACAATGAGCAGTTCTTC. This encodes CASSVGPSSYNEQFF.

Here the CDR3 DNA reads TGTGCCAGCAGGGAGCGGGAGGGGCGAGAGCAGTTCTTC. Its translation is CASREREGREQFF. The V and J genes are TRBV6-5 and TRBJ2-1, with 10 bases identical to TRBD2. This CDR3 contains 13 residues. V shed 6 bases and J 10 bases; nucleotides not matched to a gene: 6. From germline, CDR1 is MNHEY and CDR2 SVGAGI.

The J gene is TRBJ2-2, the V gene TRBV19; D not certain. CDR3 length: 15 residues. The germline V gene has CDR1 LNHDA and CDR2 SQIVND (reference sequence). Trimming removed 4 bases at V and 1 base at J, with 10 bases between. CDR3 nucleotide sequence: TGTGCCAGTAGTACCCGTACCAAGAACACCGGGGAGCTGTTTTTT. It translates to CASSTRTKNTGELFF.

The V call is TRBV15, the J call TRBJ2-7; D is ambiguous. CDR1 and CDR2 (germline): LNHNV, YYDKDF (reference sequence). CDR3 length equals 13 residues. V gave up 5 bases and J gave up 8 bases, with 16 bases separating them. The CDR3 here is CATSVANSGKQYF. DNA for the CDR3: TGTGCCACCAGCGTCGCCAATAGTGGTAAGCAGTACTTC.

The J gene is TRBJ2-3, the V gene TRBV2, with a tentative D call TRBD1 (6 bases). The CDR3 covers 14 residues. Trimming removed 3 bases from V and 0 bases from J, with 7 bases in between. Per germline, CDR1 SNHLY and CDR2 FYNNEI. CDR3 in amino acids: CASSETGSTDTQYF. The DNA for the CDR3 is TGTGCCAGCAGTGAGACAGGAAGCACAGATACGCAGTATTTT.

The gene calls are TRBV10-3 and TRBJ2-2; TRBD2 might be the D (6 bases). The CDR3 runs to 13 residues. V was shortened by 10 bases and J by 4 bases, with 13 bases between the two germline ends. Germline V gives CDR1 ENHRY, CDR2 SYGVKD. CDR3 DNA sequence: TGTGCCACCGTCGGGGGAGTCACCGGGGAGCTGTTTTTT. Protein: CATVGGVTGELFF.

This sequence joins TRBV7-2 and TRBJ2-1; the D gene is possibly TRBD2 (6 bases). CDR1 is SGHTA and CDR2 is FQGNSA in the germline V gene. V lost 5 bases, J lost 7 bases, and 12 bases lay in between. The CDR3 spans 13 residues. In nucleotides, the CDR3 is TGTGCCAGCAGCCTAATGGGGGGAAATGAGCAGTTCTTC. It encodes CASSLMGGNEQFF.

In its sample, this clone was seen a few times. V gene TRBV5-1 combines with J gene TRBJ1-2; a weak D match, TRBD1 (6 bases). Germline loops: CDR1 SGHRS, CDR2 YFSETQ. V shed 0 bases and J shed 2 bases, with 11 bases lying between them. This CDR3 region has 15 residues. CDR3 loop: CASSLGVGGNYGYTF. CDR3 nucleotides: TGCGCCAGCAGCTTGGGGGTTGGGGGCAACTATGGCTACACCTTC.

The V and J genes are TRBV7-2 and TRBJ2-7, with 7 bases fitting TRBD2. Germline-derived CDR1 and CDR2 are SGHTA and FQGNSA. V shed 1 base, J shed 4 bases, and the junction held 4 bases outside the gene matches. The CDR3 is 14 residues long. The DNA for the CDR3 is TGTGCCAGCAGCTTAGGCGGGAGTAGGTACGAGCAGTACTTC. Translated: CASSLGGSRYEQYF.

This chain links TRBV19 with TRBJ1-5; weak D call: TRBD1 (5 bases). The ends were cut back, 7 bases at V and 6 bases at J, with 13 bases in the middle. Germline CDR1 reads LNHDA; CDR2 reads SQIVND (reference sequence). The length of the CDR3 is 13 residues. CDR3: CASTTTGTQPQHF. The CDR3 DNA reads TGTGCCAGTACTACGACGGGGACTCAGCCCCAGCATTTT.

This sequence joins TRBV30 and TRBJ1-3; D may be TRBD1 (5 bases). This CDR3 region has 16 residues. The ends were cut back, 2 bases at V and 0 bases at J, with 14 bases in the middle. Germline V CDR1 and CDR2: GTSNPN, SVGIG (reference sequence). As DNA, the CDR3 is TGTGCCTGGAGTTTACGAGGGGCACTCTCTGGAAACACCATATATTTT. It translates to CAWSLRGALSGNTIYF.

The chain carries TRBV7-2 and TRBJ1-4; tentative D call: TRBD1 (5 bases). V lost 2 bases and J lost 0, with 10 bases in between. The CDR3 extends over 16 amino acids. From germline, CDR1 is SGHTA and CDR2 FQGNSA. The CDR3 sequence: CASSLRGPATNEKLFF. The DNA of the CDR3 is TGTGCCAGCAGCTTAAGGGGCCCGGCAACTAATGAAAAACTGTTTTTT.

The chain employs TRBV28 and TRBJ2-5; D may correspond to TRBD1 or TRBD2 (5 bases each). The CDR3 runs to 13 residues. V was shortened by 3 bases and J by 1 base, with 6 bases between the two germline ends. Germline V CDR1 and CDR2: MDHEN, SYDVKM. This chain's CDR3 is CASSFGAQETQYF. The CDR3 coding sequence is TGTGCCAGCAGTTTCGGGGCCCAAGAGACCCAGTACTTC.

This sequence joins TRBV3-1 (or the pseudogene TRBV3-2) and TRBJ2-1; D is possibly TRBD2 (6 bases). Trimming cost V 3 bases and J 14 bases, with 14 bases left between them. Per the germline V gene, CDR1 is LGHDT and CDR2 is YNNKEL (reference sequence). The CDR3 consists of 12 residues. This CDR3 reads CASSHGGSKEFF. The CDR3 coding sequence is TGTGCCAGCAGCCACGGGGGAAGTAAAGAGTTCTTC.

The genes are TRBV7-9 and TRBJ1-2; D not certain. Between the trimmed V and J ends, which lost 1 base and 6 bases, there was a span of 15 bases. CDR1 is SEHNR, CDR2 FQNEAQ, per germline (reference sequence). This CDR3 is built from 15 residues. In nucleotides, the CDR3 is TGTGCCAGCAGCTTAGGGGTGACGGCAAGCCATGGCTACACCTTC. Translated: CASSLGVTASHGYTF.

The CDR3 sequence: CASSQERGYEQYF. The CDR3 coding sequence is TGTGCCAGCAGCCAAGAAAGGGGCTACGAGCAGTACTTC. The V gene is TRBV3-1 (or the pseudogene TRBV3-2), the J gene TRBJ2-7; perhaps TRBD1 as D (5 bases). Germline V gene data show CDR1 as LGHDT and CDR2 as YNNKEL (reference sequence). Trimming took off 0 bases at V and 3 bases at J, with 6 bases between the two ends. This CDR3 comprises 13 residues.

The chain has TRBV7-2 and TRBJ1-5, with unresolved D. The V end lost 2 bases, the J end lost 7 bases, and 15 bases lay between the germline ends. The CDR3 is 15 amino acids. Per germline, CDR1 SGHTA and CDR2 FQGNSA. CDR3 sequence: CASSLPPRGNQPQHF. In DNA form, the CDR3 reads TGTGCCAGCAGCTTACCCCCCCGAGGGAACCAGCCCCAGCATTTT. The entire variable domain, with the rest obtained from reference TRBV7-2 and TRBJ1-5, is as follows: GAGVSQSPSNKVTEKGKDVELRCDPISGHTALYWYRQSLGQGLEFLIYFQGNSAPDKSGLPSDRFSAERTGGSVSTLTIQRTQQEDSAVYLCASSLPPRGNQPQHFGDGTRLSIL.